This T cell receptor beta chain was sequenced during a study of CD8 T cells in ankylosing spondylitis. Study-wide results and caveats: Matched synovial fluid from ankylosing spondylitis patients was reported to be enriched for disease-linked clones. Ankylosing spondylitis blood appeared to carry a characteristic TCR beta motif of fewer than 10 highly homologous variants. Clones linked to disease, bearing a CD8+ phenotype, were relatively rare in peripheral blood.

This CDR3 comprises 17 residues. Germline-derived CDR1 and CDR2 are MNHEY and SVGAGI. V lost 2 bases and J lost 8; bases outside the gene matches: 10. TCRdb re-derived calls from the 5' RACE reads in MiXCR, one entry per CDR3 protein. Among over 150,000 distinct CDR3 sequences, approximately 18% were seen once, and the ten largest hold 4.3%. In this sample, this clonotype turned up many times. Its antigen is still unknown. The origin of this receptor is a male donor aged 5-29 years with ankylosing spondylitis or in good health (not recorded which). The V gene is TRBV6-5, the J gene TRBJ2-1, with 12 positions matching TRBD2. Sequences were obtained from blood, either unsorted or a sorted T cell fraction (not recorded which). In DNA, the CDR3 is TGTGCCAGCAGTTACGCTACACTAGCGGGGGGTATGGATGAGCAGTTCTTC. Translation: CASSYATLAGGMDEQFF.